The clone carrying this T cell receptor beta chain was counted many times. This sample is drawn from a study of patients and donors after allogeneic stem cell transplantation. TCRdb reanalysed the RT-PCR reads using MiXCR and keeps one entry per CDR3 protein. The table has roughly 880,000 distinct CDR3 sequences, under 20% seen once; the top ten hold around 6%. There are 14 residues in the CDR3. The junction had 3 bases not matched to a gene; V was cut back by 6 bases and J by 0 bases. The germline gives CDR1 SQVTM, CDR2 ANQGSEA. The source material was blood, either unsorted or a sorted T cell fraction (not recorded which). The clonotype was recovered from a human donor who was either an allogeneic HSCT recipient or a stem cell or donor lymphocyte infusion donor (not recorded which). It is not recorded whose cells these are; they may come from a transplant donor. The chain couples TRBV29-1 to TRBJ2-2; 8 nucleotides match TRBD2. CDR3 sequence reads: CSVATSANTGELFF. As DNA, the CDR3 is TGCAGCGTCGCGACTAGCGCGAACACCGGGGAGCTGTTTTTT.